Below are 17 T cell receptor beta chains sequenced from a single sample in a study of Graves' ophthalmopathy and Graves' hyperthyroidism (dated by TCRdb to about 2018). Sequencer: Illumina HiSeq 2000. For repertoire sequencing, TCR beta CDR3 regions were amplified from RNA transcripts. The first round was an RT-PCR using HTBI primers with the Qiagen OneStep RT-PCR kit, and this first round was followed by a second-round multiplex PCR, then size selection and purification. TCRdb handled the public reads itself, with Q25 trimming in fastp and clone calling in MiXCR, and kept productive beta chains. Each record represents a unique CDR3 protein, reported with the most common genes and DNA among its rows. The sample table holds some 750,000 distinct CDR3 sequences, of which about 44% were seen once. 44% of the sample rests with the top ten. The sequenced sample was peripheral blood. The origin of the receptors is an adult man with Graves' ophthalmopathy.

The table lists this clonotype with a few counts. The chain recombines TRBV7-3 with TRBJ1-2, with 11 bases fitting TRBD1. After removal of 2 bases from V and 5 bases from J, the junction contained 13 bases not matched to a gene. The CDR3 is made up of 18 amino acids. Germline-derived CDR1 and CDR2 are SGHTA and FQGTGA. As DNA, the CDR3 is TGTGCCAGCAGCTTAGGACTCGGGGGGACAGGGGGTAATTATGGCTACACCTTC. It specifies CASSLGLGGTGGNYGYTF.

In this sample, this clonotype turned up many times. This rearrangement joins TRBV29-1 to TRBJ2-7; 10 bases are a match to TRBD1. This CDR3 comprises 13 residues. The J segment lost 2 bases and the V segment lost 6 bases, leaving 4 bases of the junction unmatched. Looked up from germline, CDR1 is SQVTM and CDR2 is ANQGSEA. This CDR3 reads CSVGQGGAYEQYF. For the CDR3, the DNA is TGCAGCGTCGGACAGGGGGGCGCCTACGAGCAGTACTTC.

The table lists this clonotype with a count of one. The chain carries TRBV20-1 and TRBJ2-5, with 10 nucleotides matching TRBD1. Trimming took 3 bases from V and 5 from J; bases not matched to a gene: 12. The CDR3 runs 16 residues. Germline CDR1 is DFQATT and CDR2 is SNEGSKA (reference sequence). The CDR3: CSASGDRGSVGETQYF. Written as DNA, the CDR3 is TGCAGTGCTAGCGGGGACAGGGGATCGGTTGGGGAGACCCAGTACTTC.

In the case of this clonotype: A read error may be the cause here, since a much bigger clone is one base away. The chain couples TRBV29-1 to TRBJ2-5; a weak D match, TRBD1 (6 bases). Germline V lookup: CDR1 SQVTM, CDR2 ANQGSEA. CDR3 length: 15 residues. The CDR3 loop is CSVEHRVMVQEAQYF. The CDR3 DNA is TGCAGCGTGGAACACAGGGTTATGGTCCAAGAGGCCCAGTACTTC.

The V and J genes are TRBV15 and TRBJ1-2; 10 bases map to TRBD1. Germline-derived CDR1 and CDR2 are LNHNV and YYDKDF (reference sequence). V shed 3 bases, J shed 4 bases, and the junction held 5 bases outside the gene matches. The CDR3 spans 15 residues. The CDR3 coding sequence is TGTGCCACCAGCAGCCGGGACAGGGGCTCCTATGGCTACACCTTC. Its translation is CATSSRDRGSYGYTF.

This clonotype was counted at least ten times. J is TRBJ1-6 and V is TRBV10-2; D gene ambiguous. Trimming shortened V by 4 bases and J by 8 bases, and 9 bases separated the two germline ends. Germline CDR1 reads WSHSY; CDR2 reads SAAADI. This CDR3 is built from 13 residues. The CDR3 nucleotides read TGCGCCAGCAGTGCGGACCGGTATTCACCCCTCCACTTT. Amino acids: CASSADRYSPLHF.

This clonotype has more than one count but fewer than ten. The rearrangement joins TRBV12-3 or TRBV12-4 to TRBJ1-1; no definite D call. The V end was cut by 5 bases, the J end by 3 bases, with 13 bases between. The CDR3 is made up of 14 amino acids. The CDR3 region is CASSPIAADTEAFF. The CDR3 DNA follows: TGTGCCAGCAGTCCTATCGCTGCGGACACTGAAGCTTTCTTT.

This clonotype was found many times. The gene calls are TRBV19 and TRBJ1-1, with a tentative D call TRBD1 (5 bases). CDR3 length: 16 residues. CDR1 and CDR2 from the germline V gene are LNHDA and SQIVND (reference sequence). V was clipped by 3 bases and J by 1 base, with 15 bases between them. The CDR3 DNA reads TGTGCCAGTAGTATCGGACACACCGCGTCGAACACTGAAGCTTTCTTT. This sequence encodes CASSIGHTASNTEAFF.

The chain has TRBV7-9 and TRBJ1-1; D might be TRBD1 (5 bases). The germline V gene encodes CDR1 SEHNR and CDR2 FQNEAQ (reference sequence). V shed 7 bases and J shed 9 bases, with 18 bases lying between them. This CDR3 region has 13 residues. In DNA, the CDR3 is TGTGCCAGCACCCTTTCTTCGGGACTACAAGCTTTCTTT. Translation: CASTLSSGLQAFF. Combining the CDR3 with reference TRBV7-9 and TRBJ1-1 gives the whole variable domain DTGVSQNPRHKITKRGQNVTFRCDPISEHNRLYWYRQTLGQGPEFLTYFQNEAQLEKSRLLSDRFSAERPKGSFSTLEIQRTEQGDSAMYLCASTLSSGLQAFFGQGTRLTVV.

The chain couples TRBV9 to TRBJ1-2; 7 bases are shared with TRBD1. Germline V gene sequence: CDR1 SGDLS, CDR2 YYNGEE. Trimming at V came to 3 bases and at J to 3 bases, leaving 11 bases not matched to a gene. The CDR3 is 16 amino acids. The CDR3 is CASSAGQLMKYYGYTF. Here the CDR3 DNA reads TGTGCCAGCAGCGCGGGACAGCTGATGAAATACTATGGCTACACCTTC.

This clonotype was seen only a few times. Relative to the germline gene, one junction end is altered; a read error may explain this. The V call is TRBV12-3 or TRBV12-4, the J call TRBJ1-4, with 7 nucleotides matching TRBD1. The CDR3 contains 16 residues. The CDR3 nucleotides read TGTGCCAGCAGCTTAGGAGTAGGGGGCGGAGGTCCAAAACTGTTTTTT. Its translation: CASSLGVGGGGPKLFF.

This clonotype was seen ten or more times. The gene calls are TRBV7-9 and TRBJ1-1, with TRBD1 identical over 7 bases. Germline V lookup: CDR1 SEHNR, CDR2 FQNEAQ (reference sequence). The CDR3 loop spans 15 amino acids. V lost 8 bases, J lost 5 bases, and 14 bases stayed unmatched. CDR3 bases: TGTGCCAGCCGACCTAGACAGGGTAAAGGTACTGAAGCTTTCTTT. This codes for CASRPRQGKGTEAFF.

On this clonotype: A much larger clone differs from this one at a single base, so this may be a read error. This CDR3 fails to terminate in the conserved phenylalanine or tryptophan, so it likely reflects a read error. This chain connects TRBV5-1 to TRBJ1-4; 9 positions agree with TRBD1. This CDR3 spans 16 amino acids. V lost 0 bases to trimming and J lost 0 bases; unmatched junction nucleotides: 0. The germline CDR1 and CDR2 sequences are SGHRS and YFSETQ. The CDR3 region has the DNA TGCGCCAGCAGCTTGGGGACAGGGGCAACTAATGAAAAACTGTTTTTG. The encoded protein is CASSLGTGATNEKLFL.

The chain joins TRBV20-1 to TRBJ2-7; 10 bases match TRBD2. The germline V gene encodes CDR1 DFQATT and CDR2 SNEGSKA (reference sequence). The junction had 13 bases not matched to a gene; V was cut back by 5 bases and J by 6 bases. This CDR3 region has 15 residues. The CDR3 region is CSAHRGLAGEGEQYF. The CDR3 nucleotides read TGCAGTGCTCACAGAGGGCTAGCGGGGGAGGGCGAGCAGTACTTC.

This clonotype was observed many times. The J gene is TRBJ2-5, the V gene TRBV7-2; 10 positions agree with TRBD2. V lost 0 bases, J lost 5 bases, and 3 bases stayed unmatched. CDR1 is SGHTA, CDR2 FQGNSA, per germline. The CDR3 length is 15 residues. The CDR3 sequence: CASSLAGLALETQYF. The DNA for the CDR3 is TGTGCCAGCAGCTTAGCGGGACTAGCGTTGGAGACCCAGTACTTC.

The chain couples TRBV9 to TRBJ2-7, with unresolved D. V lost 4 bases to trimming and J lost 1 base, with 12 bases between them. Germline loops: CDR1 SGDLS, CDR2 YYNGEE. The CDR3 consists of 14 residues. CDR3 sequence: CASSLRPGSYEQYF. Written as DNA, the CDR3 is TGTGCCAGCAGCCTCAGACCCGGGTCCTACGAGCAGTACTTC.

V and J are TRBV2 and TRBJ2-3, with 14 bases matching TRBD2. J lost 4 bases, V lost 6 bases, and 6 bases had no gene match. The CDR3 spans 16 residues. Germline CDR1 and CDR2: SNHLY and FYNNEI. CDR3 residues: CASSPRLAGGADTQYF. The CDR3 nucleotides read TGTGCCAGCAGCCCCCGACTAGCGGGGGGGGCAGATACGCAGTATTTT.